Below, 17 T cell receptor beta chains from the same sample are listed, as sequenced in a study of T cells in narcolepsy. Generated by immunoSEQ multiplex PCR, the TCRdb table keeps only in-frame clones and is missing some. The profile shows roughly 30,000 clones, around three quarters of them singletons. Source material: memory (CD45RA-) CD4+ T cells from blood. The receptors originated from a human donor in good health.

This clone came up once. The chain has TRBV6-4 and TRBJ2-7; 13 nucleotides line up with TRBD2. Trimming removed 6 bases from V and 3 bases from J; junction bases left unmatched: 8. Germline V gene data show CDR1 as MRHNA and CDR2 as SNTAGT. The CDR3 contains 16 residues. The CDR3, as DNA: TGTGCCAGCAGGGGAGGACTAGCGGGAGCAGGCTACGAGCAGTACTTC. This codes for CASRGGLAGAGYEQYF.

This clone has a single count. V and J are TRBV6-5 and TRBJ2-5; the match to TRBD2 covers 11 bases. This CDR3 contains 15 residues. V lost 8 bases to trimming and J lost 2 bases; unmatched junction nucleotides: 7. Germline V gene sequence: CDR1 MNHEY, CDR2 SVGAGI. The CDR3 bases are TGTGCCAGCGGGGGGATAGCGGGAGGGCAAGAGACCCAGTACTTC. This translates into CASGGIAGGQETQYF.

This rearrangement joins TRBV5-1 to TRBJ2-4, with 7 nucleotides matching TRBD1. J was trimmed by 8 bases and V by 3 bases; bases with no gene match: 11. Germline-derived CDR1 and CDR2 are SGHRS and YFSETQ. The CDR3 totals 15 residues. The CDR3 nucleotides are TGCGCCAGCAGCTCACAGGGGTTAACGGCGGACATTCAGTACTTC. Translation: CASSSQGLTADIQYF.

The CDR3 DNA sequence: TGTGCCTGGTTAGTTACGCGTGGGAACGGGGAAAACTACGAGCAGTACTTC. Encoded protein: CAWLVTRGNGENYEQYF. The chain links TRBV30 to TRBJ2-7; weak D call: TRBD2 (5 bases). Germline-derived CDR1 and CDR2 are GTSNPN and SVGIG (reference sequence). Trimming took off 5 bases at V and 3 bases at J, with 26 bases between the two ends. The CDR3 totals 17 residues.

The chain joins TRBV10-3 to TRBJ1-1; 7 bases are shared with TRBD1. Germline V gene lookup returns CDR1 ENHRY and CDR2 SYGVKD. The CDR3 length is 16 residues. Germline trimming cut 0 bases from V and 6 bases from J; bases unmatched to any gene: 10. CDR3 loop: CAISESRGQLSAEAFF. The CDR3 DNA sequence: TGTGCCATCAGTGAGTCGAGGGGGCAGCTTAGTGCTGAAGCTTTCTTT.

The V gene is TRBV7-6, the J gene TRBJ1-1; 11 bases line up with TRBD1. The germline V gene encodes CDR1 SGHVS and CDR2 FNYEAQ. Trimming took 5 bases from V and 1 from J; bases not matched to a gene: 15. The CDR3 runs to 19 residues. CDR3 residues: CASSPRDRGKKESNTEAFF. CDR3 coding DNA: TGTGCCAGCAGCCCCCGGGACAGGGGGAAAAAGGAATCGAACACTGAAGCTTTCTTT. Complete variable domain (other parts from reference TRBV7-6 and TRBJ1-1): GAGVSQSPRYKVTKRGQDVALRCDPISGHVSLYWYRQALGQGPEFLTYFNYEAQQDKSGLPNDRFSAERPEGSISTLTIQRTEQRDSAMYRCASSPRDRGKKESNTEAFFGQGTRLTVV.

The chain joins TRBV12-5 to TRBJ2-1; 10 bases are shared with TRBD2. Germline V lookup: CDR1 LGHNT, CDR2 FRNRAP. The V segment lost 4 bases and the J segment 10 bases; nucleotides outside the gene matches: 16. The CDR3 sequence is 17 residues long. The CDR3 protein is CASGSGPGTSATSEQFF. CDR3 nucleotide sequence: TGTGCTAGTGGTTCTGGTCCCGGGACTAGCGCCACGAGCGAGCAGTTCTTC.

This clone was recorded only once. The J gene is TRBJ1-6, the V gene TRBV9; the D is unclear. Trimming took off 0 bases at V and 7 bases at J, with 8 bases between the two ends. Germline values: CDR1 SGDLS, CDR2 YYNGEE. This CDR3 spans 14 amino acids. DNA for the CDR3: TGTGCCAGCAGCGTAGGTTTTGGGAATTCACCCCTCCACTTT. It is translated as CASSVGFGNSPLHF.

The table lists this clone with a few counts. This sequence joins TRBV7-2 and TRBJ2-1; TRBD2 agrees at 7 bases. The CDR3 loop spans 12 amino acids. Germline V lookup: CDR1 SGHTA, CDR2 FQGNSA. The trim removed 5 bases at V and 12 bases at J, leaving 7 bases unmatched. As DNA, the CDR3 is TGTGCCAGCAGCCGAGAGCGGGATGGGCAGTTCTTC. Protein sequence: CASSRERDGQFF.

The chain is built from TRBV30 and TRBJ2-7; no reliable D call. The CDR3 runs 12 residues. Germline assignment: CDR1 GTSNPN and CDR2 SVGIG (reference sequence). The V and J ends lost 1 base and 2 bases respectively, with 6 bases between them. In DNA, the CDR3 is TGTGCCTGGAGTGCCGCCCCCTACGAGCAGTACTTC. Translated: CAWSAAPYEQYF.

The chain combines TRBV6-1 with TRBJ1-1; the match to TRBD1 covers 10 bases. The germline V gene has CDR1 MNHNS and CDR2 SASEGT. The ends lost 3 bases at V and 8 bases at J; junction bases unmatched: 9. The CDR3 length is 15 residues. The CDR3 is CASSDFWTGGTEAFF. The CDR3 coding sequence is TGTGCCAGCAGTGATTTTTGGACAGGGGGAACAGAAGCTTTCTTT.

This chain joins TRBV28 and TRBJ2-5; D perhaps matches TRBD2 (7 bases). Trimming cost V 5 bases and J 6 bases, with 22 bases left between them. The CDR3 spans 16 residues. Germline CDR1 MDHEN, CDR2 SYDVKM. The CDR3 region is CASSQGGDAVRKTQYF. CDR3 nucleotides: TGTGCCAGCAGTCAAGGGGGGGATGCCGTAAGAAAGACCCAGTACTTC.

The chain has TRBV6-1 and TRBJ1-5, with 8 bases lining up with TRBD1. V was clipped by 10 bases and J by 0 bases; unmatched bases: 8. The CDR3 covers 15 residues. In germline, CDR1 is MNHNS, CDR2 SASEGT. The DNA of the CDR3 is TGTGCCACCGGACAGGGAGGGGATAGCAATCAGCCCCAGCATTTT. Amino acids: CATGQGGDSNQPQHF.

CDR3 in amino acids: CAWSAGTSTDTQYF. The CDR3 region has the DNA TGTGCCTGGAGTGCGGGAACTAGCACAGATACGCAGTATTTT. The rearrangement joins TRBV30 to TRBJ2-3, with a tentative D call TRBD2 (5 bases). V gave up 1 base and J gave up 0 bases, with 8 bases separating them. The germline V gene has CDR1 GTSNPN and CDR2 SVGIG (reference sequence). The CDR3 extends over 14 amino acids.

V and J are TRBV15 and TRBJ2-2, with unresolved D. Germline V gene data show CDR1 as LNHNV and CDR2 as YYDKDF (reference sequence). Between the trimmed V and J ends, which lost 9 bases and 0 bases, there was a span of 14 bases. The CDR3 sequence is 15 residues long. CDR3 in DNA: TGTGCCACTGGCGGCGTTCACGCGAACACCGGGGAGCTGTTTTTT. It codes for CATGGVHANTGELFF.

The chain uses TRBV5-1 and TRBJ1-4; D is perhaps TRBD1 (5 bases). This CDR3 spans 14 amino acids. Trimming took off 0 bases at V and 3 bases at J, with 6 bases between the two ends. Germline-derived CDR1 and CDR2 are SGHRS and YFSETQ. The CDR3 DNA reads TGCGCCAGCAGCTTGGGACAGTCTAATGAAAAACTGTTTTTT. Protein product: CASSLGQSNEKLFF.

The chain employs TRBV30 and TRBJ1-6; 10 nucleotides line up with TRBD1. The CDR3 is 15 amino acids. V gave up 0 bases and J gave up 9 bases; unmatched junction bases: 5. Germline-derived CDR1 and CDR2 are GTSNPN and SVGIG (reference sequence). The chain's CDR3 is CAWSVPDRGSSPLHF. CDR3 in DNA: TGTGCCTGGAGTGTACCGGACAGGGGGTCTTCACCCCTCCACTTT. The full variable domain, completed using reference TRBV30 and TRBJ1-6, is SQTIHQWPATLVQPVGSPLSLECTVEGTSNPNLYWYRQAAGRGLQLLFYSVGIGQISSEVPQNLSASRPQDRQFILSSKKLLLSDSGFYLCAWSVPDRGSSPLHFGNGTRLTVT.